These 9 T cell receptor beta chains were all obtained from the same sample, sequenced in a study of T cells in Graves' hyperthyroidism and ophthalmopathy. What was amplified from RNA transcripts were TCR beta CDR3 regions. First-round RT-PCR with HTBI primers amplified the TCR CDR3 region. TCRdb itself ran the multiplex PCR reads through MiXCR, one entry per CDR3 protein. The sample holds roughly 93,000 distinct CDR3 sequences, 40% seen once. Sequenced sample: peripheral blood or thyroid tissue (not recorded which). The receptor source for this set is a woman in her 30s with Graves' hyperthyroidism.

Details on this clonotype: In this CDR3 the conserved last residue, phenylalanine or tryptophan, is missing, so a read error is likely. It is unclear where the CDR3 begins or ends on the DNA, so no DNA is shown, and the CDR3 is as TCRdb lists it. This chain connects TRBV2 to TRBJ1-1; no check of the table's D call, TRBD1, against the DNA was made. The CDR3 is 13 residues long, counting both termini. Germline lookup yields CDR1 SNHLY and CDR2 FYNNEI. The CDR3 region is CASSEGGVTEASS.

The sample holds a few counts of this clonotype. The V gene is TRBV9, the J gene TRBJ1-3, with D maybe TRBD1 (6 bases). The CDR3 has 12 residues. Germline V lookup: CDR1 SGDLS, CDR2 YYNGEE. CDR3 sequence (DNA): TGTGCTAGCGCGGGGACAGGAAACACCATATATTTT. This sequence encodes CASAGTGNTIYF.

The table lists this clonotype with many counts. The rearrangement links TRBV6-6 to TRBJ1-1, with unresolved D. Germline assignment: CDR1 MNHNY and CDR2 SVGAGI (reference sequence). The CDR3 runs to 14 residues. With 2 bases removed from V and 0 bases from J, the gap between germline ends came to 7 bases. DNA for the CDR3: TGTGCCAGCAGTTACGGGCAGGTGAACACTGAAGCTTTCTTT. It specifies CASSYGQVNTEAFF.

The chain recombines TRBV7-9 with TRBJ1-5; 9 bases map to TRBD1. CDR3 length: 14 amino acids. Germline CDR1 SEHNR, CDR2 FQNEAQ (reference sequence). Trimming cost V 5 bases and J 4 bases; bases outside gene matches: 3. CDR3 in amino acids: CASSHGQGNQPQHF. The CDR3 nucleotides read TGTGCCAGCAGCCACGGACAGGGGAATCAGCCCCAGCATTTT.

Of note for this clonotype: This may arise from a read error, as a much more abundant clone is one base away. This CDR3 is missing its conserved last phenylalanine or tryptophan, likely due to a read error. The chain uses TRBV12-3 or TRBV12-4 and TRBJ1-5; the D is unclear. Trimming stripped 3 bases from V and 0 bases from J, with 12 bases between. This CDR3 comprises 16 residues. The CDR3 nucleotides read TGTGCCAGCAGTTTCAGTAGGGCCCTTAGCAATCAGCCCCAGCATTAT. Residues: CASSFSRALSNQPQHY.

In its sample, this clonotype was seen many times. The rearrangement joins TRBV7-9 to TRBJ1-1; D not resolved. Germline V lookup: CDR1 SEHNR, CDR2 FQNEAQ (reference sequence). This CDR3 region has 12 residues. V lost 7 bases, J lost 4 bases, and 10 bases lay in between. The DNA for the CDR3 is TGTGCCAGCACCCGGGATGCCACTGAAGCTTTCTTT. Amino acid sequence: CASTRDATEAFF.

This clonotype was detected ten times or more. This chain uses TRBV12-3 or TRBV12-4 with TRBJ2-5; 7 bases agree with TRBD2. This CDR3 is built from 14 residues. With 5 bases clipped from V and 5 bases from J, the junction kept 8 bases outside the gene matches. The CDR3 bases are TGTGCCAGCAGTCCCCGGACTAGTCAGGAGACCCAGTACTTC. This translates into CASSPRTSQETQYF.

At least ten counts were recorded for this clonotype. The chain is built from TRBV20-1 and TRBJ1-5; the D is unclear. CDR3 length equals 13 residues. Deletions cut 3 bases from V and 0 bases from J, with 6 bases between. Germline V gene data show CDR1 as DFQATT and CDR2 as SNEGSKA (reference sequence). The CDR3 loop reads CSARNPSNQPQHF. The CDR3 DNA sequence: TGCAGTGCTAGGAACCCTAGCAATCAGCCCCAGCATTTT.

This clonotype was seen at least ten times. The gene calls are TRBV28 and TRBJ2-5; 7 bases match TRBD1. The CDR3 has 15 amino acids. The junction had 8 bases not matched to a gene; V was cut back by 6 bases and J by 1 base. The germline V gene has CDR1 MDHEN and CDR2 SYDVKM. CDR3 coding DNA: TGTGCCAGCAGATCCGGGACAGCTGTCCAAGAGACCCAGTACTTC. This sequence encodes CASRSGTAVQETQYF.